This paragraph covers one T cell receptor (beta chain) sequence. This record comes from a study of cytomegalovirus exposure and HLA in healthy donors. Vbeta (60) and Jbeta (13) primers were used in the PCR. The protocol was immunoSEQ multiplex PCR, while the TCRdb copy is restricted to in-frame clones and leaves out a portion. The sample lists some 99,000 clones, 69% occurring once. Likely unrecorded immune exposures existed in these nominally healthy donors. What was sequenced was PBMCs. The TCR sequence derives from a woman aged 70-85 years in good health and CMV-seropositive.

CDR3 in amino acids: CASSPQTGVSTDTQYF. The CDR3 nucleotides are TGTGCCAGCAGCCCACAGACAGGGGTAAGCACAGATACGCAGTATTTT. The chain employs TRBV7-2 and TRBJ2-3; 8 bases fit TRBD1. CDR1 is SGHTA, CDR2 FQGNSA, per germline. The J segment lost 0 bases and the V segment lost 5 bases, leaving 7 bases of the junction unmatched. The CDR3 has 16 amino acids.